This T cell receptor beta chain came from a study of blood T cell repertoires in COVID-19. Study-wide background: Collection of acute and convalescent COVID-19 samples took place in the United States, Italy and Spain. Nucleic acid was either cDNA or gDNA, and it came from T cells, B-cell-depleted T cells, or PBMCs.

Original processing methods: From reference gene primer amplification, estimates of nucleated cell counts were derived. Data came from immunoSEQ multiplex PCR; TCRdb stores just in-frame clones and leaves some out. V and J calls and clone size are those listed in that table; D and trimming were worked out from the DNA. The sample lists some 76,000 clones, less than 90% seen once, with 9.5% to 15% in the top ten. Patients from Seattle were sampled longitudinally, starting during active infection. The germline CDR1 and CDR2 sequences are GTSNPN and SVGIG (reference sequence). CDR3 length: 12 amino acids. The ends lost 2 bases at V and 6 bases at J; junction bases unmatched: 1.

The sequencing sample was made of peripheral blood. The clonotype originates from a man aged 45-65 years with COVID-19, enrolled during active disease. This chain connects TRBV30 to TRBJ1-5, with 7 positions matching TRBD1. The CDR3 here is CAWSQGGQPQHF. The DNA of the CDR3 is TGTGCCTGGAGTCAGGGGGGTCAGCCCCAGCATTTT.